This T cell receptor (beta chain) stems from a study of T cells in Graves' hyperthyroidism and ophthalmopathy. Study-level information: Before any treatment, at initial diagnosis, peripheral blood was collected.

This clonotype turned up a few times. Its antigen is not identified. The CDR3 spans 15 residues. The V gene lost 2 bases and the J gene lost 0 bases, with 7 bases spanning the gap. The germline CDR1 and CDR2 sequences are ENHRY and SYGVKD. The study, taken as a whole, reports: Most expanded thyroid clonotypes above 0.001 also appeared in blood. Ophthalmopathy was separated from stable hyperthyroidism by a 13 V-J model.

Together with thyroid ultrasound, orbital computed tomography, serum thyroxine and TRAb, clinical symptoms were used for diagnoses. RNA transcripts gave rise to amplified TCR beta CDR3 regions. A first-round RT-PCR of the TCR CDR3 used the HTBI primer set. MiXCR was run by TCRdb on the multiplex PCR reads, yielding one entry per CDR3 protein. The sample carries over 350,000 distinct CDR3 sequences, 14% to 15% recorded once. This sequence joins TRBV10-3 and TRBJ2-2; a possible D gene is TRBD1 (6 bases). Sequenced input: blood. This TCR derives from a man aged 18 to 30 with Graves' ophthalmopathy. The CDR3 sequence: CAISERQANTGELFF. CDR3 DNA: TGTGCCATCAGTGAGCGACAGGCGAACACCGGGGAGCTGTTTTTT.